These 10 T cell receptor beta chains came from one sample sequenced in a study of T-cell reconstitution after alpha-beta-depleted transplantation in children. Using unique molecular identifiers, the investigators prepared the TCRbeta library. TCRdb used MiXCR to reprocess the PCR reads, holding one entry per CDR3 protein. Here the sample spans 600,000 to 800,000 distinct CDR3 sequences, around 13% being singletons. The sequences come from PBMCs, collected before TCRalphabeta/CD19-depleted stem cell transplant. The receptors shown here come from a girl aged 2-10 years with congenital amegakaryocytic thrombocytopenia, due to receive a stem cell transplant.

The chain carries TRBV12-3 or TRBV12-4 and TRBJ1-5, with a tentative D call TRBD1 (6 bases). This CDR3 comprises 14 residues. Trimming stripped 6 bases from V and 7 bases from J, with 16 bases between. The CDR3 DNA reads TGTGCCAGCAGCGATGGACAGAAATTCCAGCCCCAGCATTTT. Residues: CASSDGQKFQPQHF.

The sample holds a few counts of this clonotype. V is TRBV20-1 and J is TRBJ2-5, with unresolved D. V was cut by 0 bases and J by 5 bases, with 13 bases left in between. Germline V gene lookup returns CDR1 DFQATT and CDR2 SNEGSKA (reference sequence). This CDR3 is 14 amino acids long. This CDR3 reads CSAREGKGWETQYF. CDR3 sequence (DNA): TGCAGTGCTAGAGAAGGGAAGGGCTGGGAGACCCAGTACTTC.

This clonotype was recorded many times. The chain links TRBV20-1 to TRBJ1-5; perhaps TRBD1 as D (6 bases). The CDR3 loop spans 14 amino acids. Trimming removed 2 bases at V and 7 bases at J, with 15 bases between. Germline CDR1 reads DFQATT; CDR2 reads SNEGSKA (reference sequence). CDR3 bases: TGCAGTGCTAGACCGGGGGCGCGAGAACAGCCCCAGCATTTT. Protein product: CSARPGAREQPQHF.

In the case of this clonotype: At one boundary the junction diverges from the germline segment, which might be a read error. The chain couples TRBV20-1 to TRBJ2-5; TRBD1 matches at 11 bases. Germline CDR1 is DFQATT and CDR2 is SNEGSKA (reference sequence). CDR3 size: 18 residues. The CDR3 sequence: CCARDKGTGGGYKETQYF. As DNA, the CDR3 is TGCTGTGCTAGAGATAAGGGGACAGGGGGGGGGTATAAAGAGACCCAGTACTTC.

The chain recombines TRBV7-7 with TRBJ2-7; TRBD2 aligns across 8 bases. There are 15 residues in the CDR3. Trimming removed 4 bases from V and 5 bases from J; junction bases left unmatched: 10. Germline values: CDR1 SSHAT, CDR2 FNYEAQ (reference sequence). The DNA for the CDR3 is TGTGCCAGCAGCTCAGGACTAGCCGCCCCGGACGAGCAGTACTTC. Encoded protein: CASSSGLAAPDEQYF.

The CDR3 loop is CASASLSFPHTEAFF. Written as DNA, the CDR3 is TGTGCCAGCGCTTCTCTATCCTTTCCGCACACTGAAGCTTTCTTT. The rearrangement uses TRBV12-3 or TRBV12-4 and TRBJ1-1; D is uncertain. The length of the CDR3 is 15 residues. Between the trimmed V and J ends, which lost 8 bases and 3 bases, there was a span of 19 bases.

The V gene is TRBV11-2, the J gene TRBJ2-7; 8 bases are shared with TRBD2. Losses at the gene ends were 0 bases for V and 1 base for J; bases not matched to a gene: 11. The CDR3 is made up of 18 amino acids. Germline V gene lookup returns CDR1 SGHAT and CDR2 FQNNGV. In DNA, the CDR3 is TGTGCCAGCAGCTTAGACTCCCTTCTAGCGGGCTCTTCCTACGAGCAGTACTTC. Encoded protein: CASSLDSLLAGSSYEQYF.

This clonotype was picked up a small number of times. The chain recombines TRBV20-1 with TRBJ2-6; D remains ambiguous. The CDR3 covers 15 residues. Germline-derived CDR1 and CDR2 are DFQATT and SNEGSKA (reference sequence). CDR3 loop: CSVTERLSGANVLTF. Written as DNA, the CDR3 is TGCAGCGTTACTGAAAGGCTCTCTGGGGCCAACGTCCTGACTTTC.

A few counts support this clonotype. The chain couples TRBV20-1 to TRBJ1-5, with D perhaps matching TRBD1 (6 bases). V lost 5 bases to trimming and J lost 3 bases, with 11 bases between them. Looked up from germline, CDR1 is DFQATT and CDR2 is SNEGSKA (reference sequence). The CDR3 has 13 amino acids. CDR3 in DNA: TGCAGTGCTCTCGGACAGAACAATCAGCCCCAGCATTTT. Translating it yields CSALGQNNQPQHF.

Turning to this clonotype: Germline and junction disagree at one end, which may indicate a read error. For the CDR3, the DNA is TGTGCCAGCAGCGACCTGGGTAGCGGGGAGCCGGGGTCCTTC. Translating gives CASSDLGSGEPGSF. V usage is TRBV7-7 and J usage is TRBJ2-5; TRBD2 aligns across 8 bases. This CDR3 contains 14 residues. Per germline, CDR1 SSHAT and CDR2 FNYEAQ (reference sequence).